A selection of T cell receptor beta chains follows, all from one sample in a study of cytomegalovirus exposure and HLA in healthy donors. Clones were sequenced by immunoSEQ multiplex PCR, and TCRdb holds only the in-frame ones, with some missing. The top ten clones hold approximately 15% of a sample with 90,000 to 120,000 clones, roughly 70% of them seen once. The sample taken for sequencing was PBMCs. The receptors shown here come from a woman between 35 and 50 years old in good health and CMV-seropositive. The CDR3 runs from the conserved cysteine through the conserved F or W. The D gene is left open where the match is weak. Size is stated for part of the rows, as once, few or many counts, or as a class when the clone is expanded.

NA | TRBD1 | TRBJ1-2 | TRBV4-1 | TGCGCCAGCAGCCTCGGGACAGAACCCTATGGCTACACCTTC | CASSLGTEPYGYTF
NA | NA | TRBJ1-6 | TRBV27 | TGTGCCAGCAGTTTGGGCCGCGGGAGCTCCTATAATTCACCCCTCCACTTT | CASSLGRGSSYNSPLHF
NA | NA | TRBJ1-1 | TRBV6-6 | TGTGCCAGCAGTTACGGGGGGACGAACACTGAAGCTTTCTTT | CASSYGGTNTEAFF
NA | TRBD1 | TRBJ1-1 | TRBV7-3 | TGTGCCAGCAGCTTCTACCCGAGCCGGGACAGGGTAGGGAAGGACACTGAAGCTTTCTTT | CASSFYPSRDRVGKDTEAFF
few | NA | TRBJ1-1 | TRBV4-1 | TGCGCCAGCAGCCAATTCAGGATGAACACTGAAGCTTTCTTT | CASSQFRMNTEAFF
NA | NA | TRBJ2-7 | TRBV21-1 | TGTGCCAGCAGCAGACCCATAAACGGGTCCTACGAGCAGTACTTC | CASSRPINGSYEQYF
NA | NA | TRBJ1-2 | TRBV18 | TGTGCCAGCTCACCTCAGGCGAGGGACTATGGCTACACCTTC | CASSPQARDYGYTF
NA | NA | TRBJ1-1 | TRBV18 | TGTGCCAGCTCACGCACACAGGGGAACACTGAAGCTTTCTTT | CASSRTQGNTEAFF
NA | TRBD1 | TRBJ2-5 | TRBV6-6 | TGTGCCAGCAGCCACGACAGGGCCCCACAAGAGACCCAGTACTTC | CASSHDRAPQETQYF
NA | NA | TRBJ1-6 | TRBV5-8 | TGTGCCAGCAGCTTAAGTCAGGGAGGAGGATCACCCCTCCACTTT | CASSLSQGGGSPLHF
NA | TRBD2 | TRBJ2-1 | TRBV6-5 | TGTGCCAGCCGCACAACGGGGGGTGGATACAATGAGCAGTTCTTC | CASRTTGGGYNEQFF
NA | NA | TRBJ2-7 | TRBV30 | TGTGCCTGGAGTGTCTCTTCCTACGAGCAGTACTTC | CAWSVSSYEQYF
NA | TRBD2 | TRBJ2-5 | TRBV5-1 | TGCGCCAGCAGCCCGACTAGCGGGGAACAAGAGACCCAGTACTTC | CASSPTSGEQETQYF
NA | NA | TRBJ2-3 | TRBV7-9 | TGTGCCAGCAGCTTCGCGGACACAGATACGCAGTATTTT | CASSFADTDTQYF
NA | NA | TRBJ1-1 | TRBV30 | TGTGCCTGGACGAGGGTCATAAACACTGAAGCTTTCTTT | CAWTRVINTEAFF
once | NA | TRBJ1-5 | TRBV23-1 | TGCGCCAGCAGTCAATGGACTTCCAATCAGCCCCAGCATTTT | CASSQWTSNQPQHF
NA | NA | TRBJ2-1 | TRBV5-1 | TGCGCCAGCAGCTTGGAGGGGAACAGTGCGTTAGAGCAGTTCTTC | CASSLEGNSALEQFF
few | TRBD1 | TRBJ2-7 | TRBV6-1 | TGTGCCAGCAGTGAAACAGGACAGGGGATCTACGAGCAGTACTTC | CASSETGQGIYEQYF
NA | NA | TRBJ1-5 | TRBV19 | TGTGCCAGTAGTATCGCGTATAGCAATCAGCCCCAGCATTTT | CASSIAYSNQPQHF
once | NA | TRBJ2-5 | TRBV7-9 | TGTGCCAGCATCCGAGGTGGCAGCCAAGAGACCCAGTACTTC | CASIRGGSQETQYF
NA | NA | TRBJ2-5 | TRBV18 | TGTGCCAGCTCACGCAACCAAGGGGACCAAGAGACCCAGTACTTC | CASSRNQGDQETQYF
NA | TRBD1 | TRBJ2-1 | TRBV5-1 | TGCGCCAGCAGCGCCGGGACAGGCCACTCCTACAATGAGCAGTTCTTC | CASSAGTGHSYNEQFF
few | TRBD1 | TRBJ1-6 | TRBV4-3 | TGCGCCAGCAGCCAAGATATTCCCAGGGGGAGCTCCTATAATTCACCCCTCCACTTT | CASSQDIPRGSSYNSPLHF
NA | TRBD1 | TRBJ1-6 | TRBV10-3 | TGTGCCATCAGTCAGGGGGCGGATTCACCCCTCCACTTT | CAISQGADSPLHF
NA | NA | TRBJ1-5 | TRBV5-1 | TGCGCCAGCAGCCCCTATCCGGGTATCAATCAGCCCCAGCATTTT | CASSPYPGINQPQHF
once | TRBD2 | TRBJ2-3 | TRBV5-4 | TGTGCCAGCAGCTTGGAGCTAGCGGGGAGACATACGCAGTATTTT | CASSLELAGRHTQYF
NA | NA | TRBJ2-1 | TRBV7-8 | TGTGCCAGCAGCTCCCGCGGGGTAGATGAGCAGTTCTTC | CASSSRGVDEQFF
NA | NA | TRBJ2-3 | TRBV6-1 | TGTGCCAGCACCATAAATCCAGGGGGCACAGATACGCAGTATTTT | CASTINPGGTDTQYF
NA | TRBD2 | TRBJ2-5 | TRBV5-6 | TGTGCCAGCAGTTCGGGACTAGCGGTCCAAGAGACCCAGTACTTC | CASSSGLAVQETQYF
NA | TRBD1 | TRBJ1-1 | TRBV5-4 | TGTGCCAGCAGCCTTTCCGGGACAGTGAACACTGAAGCTTTCTTT | CASSLSGTVNTEAFF
NA | TRBD1 | TRBJ1-6 | TRBV2 | TGTGCCAGCAGGGGTGGACAGGTCGATAATTCACCCCTCCACTTT | CASRGGQVDNSPLHF